The 8 T cell receptor beta chains below come from one sample, sequenced in a study of cytomegalovirus exposure and HLA in healthy donors. Primers for the PCR totalled 60 Vbeta and 13 Jbeta. Assay: immunoSEQ multiplex PCR; the TCRdb copy retains only in-frame clones and omits some. The sample includes 150,000 or so clones, over 70% seen only once; the top ten take 5.7%. Sequenced: PBMCs. Receptor source: a man aged 25 to 40 in good health and CMV-seropositive.

The rearrangement uses TRBV7-2 and TRBJ2-6; D unresolved. Trimming left V 5 bases short and J 4 bases short, with 15 bases between. CDR3 size: 16 residues. The V gene's germline CDR1 is SGHTA and CDR2 FQGNSA. The CDR3 loop is CASSPPVLAGANVLTF. CDR3 in DNA: TGTGCCAGCAGCCCCCCCGTGTTGGCCGGGGCCAACGTCCTGACTTTC.

The gene calls are TRBV5-8 and TRBJ1-2; D remains unclear. CDR3 size: 15 residues. The V gene lost 3 bases and the J gene lost 9 bases, with 21 bases spanning the gap. Germline V lookup: CDR1 SGHTS, CDR2 YDEGEE. CDR3 amino acids: CASSSREVTFRSYTF. In nucleotides, the CDR3 is TGTGCCAGCAGCTCCCGGGAAGTAACGTTCCGGAGCTACACCTTC.

The chain carries TRBV5-8 and TRBJ2-3, with D possibly matching TRBD1 (6 bases). With 0 bases removed from V and 0 bases from J, the gap between germline ends came to 8 bases. CDR3 length: 15 residues. Germline values: CDR1 SGHTS, CDR2 YDEGEE. DNA for the CDR3: TGTGCCAGCAGCTTGGGCCAGGGGAGCACAGATACGCAGTATTTT. This encodes CASSLGQGSTDTQYF.

V and J are TRBV27 and TRBJ2-1; 13 bases match TRBD2. This CDR3 has 16 amino acids. Germline trimming cut 4 bases from V and 8 bases from J; bases unmatched to any gene: 8. Germline V gene data show CDR1 as MNHEY and CDR2 as SMNVEV (reference sequence). CDR3 sequence (DNA): TGTGCCAGCAGTTCACAAACTAGCGGGAGGGCGGATGAGCAGTTCTTC. Its translation is CASSSQTSGRADEQFF.

This clone was seen once. CDR3 nucleotide sequence: TGTGCCAGCAGTGCGGACAGGGGCGCCAATCAGCCCCAGCATTTT. Amino acids: CASSADRGANQPQHF. V gene TRBV6-5 combines with J gene TRBJ1-5; 9 nucleotides agree with TRBD1. Germline-derived CDR1 and CDR2 are MNHEY and SVGAGI. This CDR3 is 15 amino acids long. After removal of 5 bases from V and 3 bases from J, the junction contained 5 bases not matched to a gene.

The CDR3: CASSNPRTGELFF. As DNA, the CDR3 is TGTGCCAGCAGCAACCCCCGGACCGGGGAGCTGTTTTTT. The chain links TRBV21-1 to TRBJ2-2; the DNA was not used to check the table's D call, TRBD2. TRBV21-1 constitutes a pseudogene. The CDR3 covers 13 residues.

The rearrangement joins TRBV6-6 to TRBJ1-5; possibly TRBD1 for D (6 bases). V lost 8 bases to trimming and J lost 2 bases, with 16 bases between them. The length of the CDR3 is 15 residues. CDR1 MNHNY and CDR2 SVGAGI come from the germline V gene (reference sequence). The CDR3 DNA reads TGTGCCAGCGGGCGAGGGGGAGATGGCAATCAGCCCCAGCATTTT. Protein sequence: CASGRGGDGNQPQHF.

The chain links TRBV28 to TRBJ2-4, with 7 bases fitting TRBD1. Germline V CDR1 and CDR2: MDHEN, SYDVKM. V gave up 7 bases and J gave up 6 bases; unmatched junction bases: 9. This CDR3 spans 14 amino acids. CDR3 in DNA: TGTGCCAGCACCCCAGACAGGGCTGGAAACATTCAGTACTTC. Translated, it gives CASTPDRAGNIQYF.